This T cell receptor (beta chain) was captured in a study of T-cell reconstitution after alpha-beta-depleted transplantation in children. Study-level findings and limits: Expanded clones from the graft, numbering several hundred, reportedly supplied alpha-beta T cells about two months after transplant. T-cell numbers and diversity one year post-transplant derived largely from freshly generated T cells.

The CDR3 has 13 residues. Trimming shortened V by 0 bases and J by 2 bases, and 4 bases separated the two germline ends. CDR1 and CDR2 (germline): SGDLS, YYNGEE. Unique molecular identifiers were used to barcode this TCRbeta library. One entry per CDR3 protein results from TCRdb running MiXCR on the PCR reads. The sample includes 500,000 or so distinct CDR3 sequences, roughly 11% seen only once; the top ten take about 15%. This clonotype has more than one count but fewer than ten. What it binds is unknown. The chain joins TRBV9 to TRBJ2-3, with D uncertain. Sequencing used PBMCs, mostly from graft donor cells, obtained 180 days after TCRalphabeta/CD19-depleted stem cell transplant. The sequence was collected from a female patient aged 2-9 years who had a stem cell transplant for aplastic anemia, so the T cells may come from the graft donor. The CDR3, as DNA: TGTGCCAGCAGCGTAGGGCCCACAGATACGCAGTATTTT. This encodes CASSVGPTDTQYF. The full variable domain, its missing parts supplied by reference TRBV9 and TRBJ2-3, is DSGVTQTPKHLITATGQRVTLRCSPRSGDLSVYWYQQSLDQGLQFLIQYYNGEERAKGNILERFSAQQFPDLHSELNLSSLELGDSALYFCASSVGPTDTQYFGPGTRLTVL.